Shown below are 7 T cell receptor beta chains from a single sample sequenced in a study of Graves' ophthalmopathy and Graves' hyperthyroidism. Investigators amplified TCR beta CDR3 regions from RNA transcripts. First-round RT-PCR with HTBI primers preceded a second-round multiplex PCR. TCRdb fed the multiplex PCR reads into MiXCR, producing one record per CDR3 protein. The sample lists around 470,000 distinct CDR3 sequences, around 14% occurring once. Sequencing input: blood. These TCRs come from a woman aged 25-40 years with Graves' ophthalmopathy.

Concerning this clonotype: This clone may be a read error of a much larger clone one base away. The chain has TRBV30 and TRBJ1-1; no firm D call. The length of the CDR3 is 13 residues. Germline-derived CDR1 and CDR2 are GTSNPN and SVGIG (reference sequence). Trimming shortened V by 5 bases and J by 10 bases, and 20 bases separated the two germline ends. CDR3 region: CAWVGGYRGRAFF. CDR3 sequence (DNA): TGTGCCTGGGTAGGAGGGTACCGTGGGCGAGCTTTCTTT. The full variable domain, rest sourced from reference TRBV30 and TRBJ1-1, is SQTIHQWPATLVQPVGSPLSLECTVEGTSNPNLYWYRQAAGRGLQLLFYSVGIGQISSEVPQNLSASRPQDRQFILSSKKLLLSDSGFYLCAWVGGYRGRAFFGQGTRLTVV.

This clonotype was seen many times. This chain connects TRBV5-5 to TRBJ1-2; TRBD1 aligns across 9 bases. The germline CDR1 and CDR2 sequences are SGHKS and YYEKEE (reference sequence). This CDR3 spans 15 amino acids. The J segment lost 8 bases and the V segment lost 4 bases, leaving 12 bases of the junction unmatched. The CDR3 spells CASSPTGGLYGGYTF. The CDR3 DNA reads as TGTGCCAGCAGCCCGACAGGGGGACTTTACGGGGGCTACACCTTC.

This clonotype came up many times. The chain is built from TRBV5-1 and TRBJ1-1, with 7 bases matching TRBD1. The V gene end was trimmed by 2 bases and the J gene end by 2 bases; junction bases not matched to a gene: 12. CDR1 is SGHRS, CDR2 YFSETQ, per germline. This CDR3 comprises 17 residues. In nucleotides, the CDR3 is TGCGCCAGCAGCTTAAGAAGGCCGGGACAGACCAACACTGAAGCTTTCTTT. It is translated as CASSLRRPGQTNTEAFF. The entire variable domain, with the rest obtained from reference TRBV5-1 and TRBJ1-1, is as follows: KAGVTQTPRYLIKTRGQQVTLSCSPISGHRSVSWYQQTPGQGLQFLFEYFSETQRNKGNFPGRFSGRQFSNSRSEMNVSTLELGDSALYLCASSLRRPGQTNTEAFFGQGTRLTVV.

This clonotype was counted ten times or more. V gene TRBV30 combines with J gene TRBJ1-1, with D tentatively TRBD1 (6 bases). Per germline, CDR1 GTSNPN and CDR2 SVGIG (reference sequence). The CDR3 consists of 13 residues. The ends were cut back, 2 bases at V and 8 bases at J, with 15 bases in the middle. This CDR3 is CAWSRSRGYEAFF. Here the CDR3 DNA reads TGTGCCTGGAGTAGGAGCAGGGGATACGAAGCTTTCTTT.

Many counts were recorded for this clonotype. V gene TRBV19 combines with J gene TRBJ2-5; 8 bases align to TRBD1. The CDR3 loop spans 15 amino acids. In germline, CDR1 is LNHDA, CDR2 SQIVND (reference sequence). The junction had 9 bases not matched to a gene; V was cut back by 4 bases and J by 5 bases. The CDR3 nucleotides read TGTGCCAGTAGTACCACCGGACAGGGATCGGAGACCCAGTACTTC. Its protein product is CASSTTGQGSETQYF.

This clonotype was counted ten times or more. The J gene is TRBJ2-2, the V gene TRBV7-8; D gene unclear. CDR1 is SGHVS and CDR2 is FQNEAQ in the germline V gene. Between the trimmed V and J ends, which lost 1 base and 8 bases, there was a span of 8 bases. The CDR3 runs 13 residues. The CDR3 nucleotides read TGTGCCAGCAGCTTAGGCACGCGGGGGGAGCTGTTTTTT. Translated: CASSLGTRGELFF. The whole variable domain, remainder taken from reference TRBV7-8 and TRBJ2-2, is GAGVSQSPRYKVAKRGQDVALRCDPISGHVSLFWYQQALGQGPEFLTYFQNEAQLDKSGLPSDRFFAERPEGSVSTLKIQRTQQEDSAVYLCASSLGTRGELFFGEGSRLTVL.

This clonotype showed up many times. The chain links TRBV6-1 to TRBJ2-4, with 12 bases that match TRBD1. With 1 base clipped from V and 7 bases from J, the junction kept 5 bases outside the gene matches. The V gene's germline CDR1 is MNHNS and CDR2 SASEGT. The CDR3 sequence is 16 residues long. CDR3 in amino acids: CASSEEGTGGRNIQYF. CDR3 nucleotide sequence: TGTGCCAGCAGTGAAGAAGGGACAGGGGGCAGGAACATTCAGTACTTC.